The clone carrying this T cell receptor beta chain came up a few times. Its specificity is unknown. TCRdb keeps only in-frame clones here, not all; method: immunoSEQ multiplex PCR. The data hold fewer than 7,500 clones, with about 72% observed a single time. Between the trimmed V and J ends, which lost 7 bases and 8 bases, there was a span of 12 bases. This CDR3 region has 11 residues. Germline V CDR1 and CDR2: DFQATT, SNEGSKA (reference sequence). The data were taken from a study of PD-1 blockade in classical Hodgkin lymphoma. Study-level points and caveats: Before treatment, TCR diversity in newly diagnosed patients was reportedly lower than in healthy donors. Repertoires differed for reasons still undefined, possibly disease activity or prior therapy. CD4+ TCR diversity climbed significantly by C4D1, unlike CD8+ TCR diversity.

All patients relapsed after autologous stem cell transplantation, and brentuximab vedotin exposure varied. Complete response, partial response or progressive disease was each patient's best response. The sequencing used peripheral blood mononuclear cells (PBMCs), collected at baseline. The chain links TRBV20-1 to TRBJ2-4; D remains ambiguous. This TCR came from a human donor with classical Hodgkin lymphoma. In DNA, the CDR3 is TGCAGTGTAAGTGGAGAGGACATTCAGTACTTC. It translates to CSVSGEDIQYF.